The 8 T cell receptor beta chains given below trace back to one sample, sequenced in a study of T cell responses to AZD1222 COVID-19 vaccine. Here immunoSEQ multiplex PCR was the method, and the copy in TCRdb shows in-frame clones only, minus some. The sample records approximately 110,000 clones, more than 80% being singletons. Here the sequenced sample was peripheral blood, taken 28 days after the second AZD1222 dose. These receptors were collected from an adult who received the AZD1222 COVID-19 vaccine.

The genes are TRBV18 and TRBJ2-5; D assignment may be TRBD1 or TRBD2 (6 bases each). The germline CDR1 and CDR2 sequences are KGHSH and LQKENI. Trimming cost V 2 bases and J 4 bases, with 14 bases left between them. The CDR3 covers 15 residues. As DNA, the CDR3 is TGTGCCAGCTCACCATTGGGGGGCGAAGGAGAGACCCAGTACTTC. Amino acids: CASSPLGGEGETQYF.

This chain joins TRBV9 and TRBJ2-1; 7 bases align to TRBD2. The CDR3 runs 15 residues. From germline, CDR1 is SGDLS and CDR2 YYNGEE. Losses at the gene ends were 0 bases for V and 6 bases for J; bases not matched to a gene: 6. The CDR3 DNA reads TGTGCCAGCAGCGTAGCTTCTTCGGGGGGCAATGAGCAGTTCTTC. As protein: CASSVASSGGNEQFF.

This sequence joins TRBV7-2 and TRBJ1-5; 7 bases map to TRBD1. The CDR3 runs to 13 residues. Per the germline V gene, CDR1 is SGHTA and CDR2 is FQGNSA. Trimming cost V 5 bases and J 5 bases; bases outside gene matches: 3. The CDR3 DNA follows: TGTGCCAGCAGCCTCCAGGGGGATCAGCCCCAGCATTTT. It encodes CASSLQGDQPQHF.

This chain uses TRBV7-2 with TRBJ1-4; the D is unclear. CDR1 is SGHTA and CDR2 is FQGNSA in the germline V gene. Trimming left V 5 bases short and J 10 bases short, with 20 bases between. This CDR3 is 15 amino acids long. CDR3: CASSPNPGPGGKLFF. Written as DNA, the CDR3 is TGTGCCAGCAGCCCAAACCCCGGCCCCGGCGGAAAACTGTTTTTT.

CDR3 sequence reads: CASNAGAGGYTF. In DNA, the CDR3 is TGTGCCAGCAATGCGGGGGCGGGTGGCTACACCTTC. This chain uses TRBV9 with TRBJ1-2; a possible D gene is TRBD1 (6 bases). V lost 6 bases and J 7 bases, leaving 13 bases between the germline ends. This CDR3 is built from 12 residues. The germline gives CDR1 SGDLS, CDR2 YYNGEE.

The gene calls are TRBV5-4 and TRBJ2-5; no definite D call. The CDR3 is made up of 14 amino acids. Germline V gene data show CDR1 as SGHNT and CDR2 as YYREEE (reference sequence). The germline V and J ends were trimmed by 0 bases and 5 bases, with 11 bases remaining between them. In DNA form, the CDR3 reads TGTGCCAGCAGCTTGGGGCACGGCGCGGAGACCCAGTACTTC. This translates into CASSLGHGAETQYF.

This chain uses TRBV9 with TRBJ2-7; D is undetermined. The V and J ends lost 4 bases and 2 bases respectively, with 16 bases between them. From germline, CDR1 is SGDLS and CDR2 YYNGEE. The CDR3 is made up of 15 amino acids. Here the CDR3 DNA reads TGTGCCAGCAGCCCTCTCCCTCAAAATACCTACGAGCAGTACTTC. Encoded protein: CASSPLPQNTYEQYF.

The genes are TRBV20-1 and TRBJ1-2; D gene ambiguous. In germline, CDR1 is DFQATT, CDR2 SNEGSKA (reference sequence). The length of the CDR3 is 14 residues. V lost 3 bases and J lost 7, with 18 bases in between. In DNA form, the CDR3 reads TGCAGTGCTAGTCCGGCTGCCGGTGCCGGTGGCTACACCTTC. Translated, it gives CSASPAAGAGGYTF.